Listed below are T cell receptor beta chains from one sample, sequenced in a study of shared clonotypes between healthy human individuals. Produced via immunoSEQ multiplex PCR; TCRdb's table is partial and in-frame only. Among some 790,000 clones listed, 72% were seen once. The sequenced material came from memory CD4+ T cells sorted from blood. These receptor sequences come from a woman younger than 45 in good health. Each CDR3 is given with its conserved first and last residue. The D gene is left open where the match is weak. Rows give clone size only sometimes, using once, few, many, or a class for an expanded clone.

d_call	v_call	j_call	clone_size	cdr3_aa	cdr3_nt
-	TRBV4-2	TRBJ2-1	-	CASSQGDSSYNEQFF	TGTGCCAGCAGCCAAGGAGATAGCTCCTACAATGAGCAGTTCTTC
-	TRBV11-3	TRBJ2-2	-	CASSLAAGTGELFF	TGTGCCAGCAGCTTAGCCGCGGGAACCGGGGAGCTGTTTTTT
-	TRBV30	TRBJ2-2	-	CAWREGTVNTGELFF	TGTGCCTGGAGGGAGGGGACGGTAAACACCGGGGAGCTGTTTTTT
-	TRBV28	TRBJ1-2	-	CASSPPTINYGYTF	TGTGCCAGCAGTCCCCCAACTATTAACTATGGCTACACCTTC
TRBD2	TRBV7-8	TRBJ2-7	-	CASSSYWGGRRDSYEQYF	TGTGCCAGCAGCTCATATTGGGGGGGGAGACGGGACTCCTACGAGCAGTACTTC
-	TRBV7-9	TRBJ2-6	-	CASSFGIQGTSGANVLTF	TGTGCCAGCAGCTTCGGGATACAGGGGACTTCCGGGGCCAACGTCCTGACTTTC
TRBD1	TRBV2	TRBJ2-7	-	CASRGDRGLGEQYF	TGTGCCAGCAGAGGTGACAGGGGGCTCGGCGAGCAGTACTTC
TRBD1	TRBV27	TRBJ2-2	-	CASSPPPEGRGPVGELFF	TGTGCCAGCAGTCCCCCTCCCGAGGGTAGGGGGCCGGTCGGGGAGCTGTTTTTT
TRBD1	TRBV7-6	TRBJ2-4	-	CASSPYVPGQGANIQYF	TGTGCCAGCAGCCCTTATGTCCCGGGACAGGGGGCAAACATTCAGTACTTC
TRBD2	TRBV5-1	TRBJ2-1	few	CATPLHLAGEADNEQFF	TGCGCCACCCCACTCCACCTAGCGGGAGAGGCCGACAATGAGCAGTTCTTC
-	TRBV5-1	TRBJ2-4	-	CASRQILHARWYF	TGCGCCAGCAGACAGATTCTCCATGCGCGGTGGTACTTC
-	TRBV19	TRBJ1-4	-	CASSISSATNEKLFF	TGTGCCAGTAGCATCAGTAGCGCAACTAATGAAAAACTGTTTTTT
-	TRBV7-9	TRBJ1-1	-	CASRTTGETEAFF	TGTGCCAGCAGGACGACCGGTGAGACTGAAGCTTTCTTT
-	TRBV9	TRBJ2-3	once	CASSLFGGTPRDTQYF	TGTGCCAGCTCTCTGTTCGGGGGCACCCCCAGGGATACGCAATATTTT
-	TRBV18	TRBJ1-5	-	CASSLAANQPQHF	TGTGCCAGCTCACTGGCAGCAAATCAGCCCCAGCATTTT
TRBD2	TRBV14	TRBJ2-7	-	CASSQMTGTSRSYEQYF	TGTGCCAGCAGCCAAATGACCGGGACTAGCAGATCCTACGAGCAGTACTTC